Shown below are 13 T cell receptor beta chains from a single sample sequenced in a study of cytomegalovirus exposure and HLA in healthy donors. With 60 Vbeta and 13 Jbeta primers, the PCR was carried out. Generated by immunoSEQ multiplex PCR, the TCRdb table keeps only in-frame clones and is missing some. This sample has roughly 120,000 clones, with roughly 73% found just once. Sequencing was done on a sample of PBMCs. The receptor source for this set is a woman in her twenties or thirties in good health and CMV-seronegative.

The rearrangement links TRBV2 to TRBJ1-2; TRBD1 might be the D (5 bases). The germline V gene encodes CDR1 SNHLY and CDR2 FYNNEI. This CDR3 spans 13 amino acids. V lost 10 bases, J lost 4 bases, and 16 bases lay in between. CDR3 amino acids: CATQEGRSYGYTF. The DNA for the CDR3 is TGTGCCACCCAGGAGGGGAGAAGCTATGGCTACACCTTC.

In its sample, this clone was seen once. The gene calls are TRBV6-6 and TRBJ2-7; 10 positions match TRBD2. The J segment lost 5 bases and the V segment lost 4 bases, leaving 8 bases of the junction unmatched. CDR3 size: 15 residues. CDR1 and CDR2 (germline): MNHNY, SVGAGI (reference sequence). CDR3 nucleotide sequence: TGTGCCAGCAGTTCGCTTCTAGCGGGAGCGCACGAGCAGTACTTC. Translation gives CASSSLLAGAHEQYF.

The chain is built from TRBV6-1 and TRBJ1-1; D unclear. The V end lost 4 bases, the J end lost 3 bases, and 12 bases lay between the germline ends. The CDR3 spans 14 residues. Germline CDR1 reads MNHNS; CDR2 reads SASEGT. The CDR3 is CASSAGIQHTEAFF. CDR3 DNA: TGTGCCAGCAGTGCCGGGATACAGCACACTGAAGCTTTCTTT.

This clone showed up just a few times. The CDR3 region has the DNA TGTGCCAGCAGCTGGGTACCCGGGACAGAAAGAAACACCATATATTTT. This encodes CASSWVPGTERNTIYF. The chain joins TRBV7-9 to TRBJ1-3; 7 bases are shared with TRBD1. The germline CDR1 and CDR2 sequences are SEHNR and FQNEAQ (reference sequence). The CDR3 covers 16 residues. J gave up 5 bases and V 4 bases, and 11 bases lay outside the gene matches.

In this sample, this clone turned up a few times. The CDR3, as DNA: TGTGCCAGCAGTCACAAGACTAGCGGGATGCTCGAGACCCAGTACTTC. This sequence encodes CASSHKTSGMLETQYF. V and J are TRBV27 and TRBJ2-5; TRBD2 agrees at 11 bases. The V and J ends lost 5 bases and 5 bases, in that order; junction bases with no gene match: 10. CDR1 is MNHEY and CDR2 is SMNVEV in the germline V gene (reference sequence). The CDR3 is 16 amino acids.

The chain has TRBV5-5 and TRBJ2-5; TRBD1 matches 7 bases. CDR3 length equals 14 residues. The trim removed 0 bases at V and 4 bases at J, leaving 3 bases unmatched. Germline V lookup: CDR1 SGHKS, CDR2 YYEKEE (reference sequence). The CDR3 region has the DNA TGTGCCAGCAGCTTGGGGACAGGCCTAGAGACCCAGTACTTC. Translating gives CASSLGTGLETQYF.

The chain uses TRBV29-1 and TRBJ1-2; D remains unclear. V was shortened by 2 bases and J by 6 bases, with 13 bases between the two germline ends. CDR1 and CDR2 from the germline V gene are SQVTM and ANQGSEA. This CDR3 comprises 13 residues. The DNA of the CDR3 is TGCAGCGTTGAACCGGGGAGTATGGATGGCTACACCTTC. Amino acid sequence: CSVEPGSMDGYTF.

This chain uses TRBV19 with TRBJ2-3; 9 positions match TRBD1. The length of the CDR3 is 16 residues. Germline CDR1 and CDR2: LNHDA and SQIVND (reference sequence). V lost 3 bases and J lost 4; bases outside the gene matches: 8. As DNA, the CDR3 is TGTGCCAGTAGTATCAAAACGGGACAGGGCCCAGATACGCAGTATTTT. This encodes CASSIKTGQGPDTQYF.

This clone was counted a few times. The CDR3 sequence is CASALGDTQYF. CDR3 sequence (DNA): TGTGCCAGCGCCCTCGGAGATACGCAGTATTTT. The chain has TRBV2 and TRBJ2-3, with D unclear. Looked up from germline, CDR1 is SNHLY and CDR2 is FYNNEI. V was clipped by 8 bases and J by 5 bases, with 8 bases between them. This CDR3 has 11 residues. Filled out from reference TRBV2 and TRBJ2-3, the complete variable domain reads EPEVTQTPSHQVTQMGQEVILRCVPISNHLYFYWYRQILGQKVEFLVSFYNNEISEKSEIFDDQFSVERPDGSNFTLKIRSTKLEDSAMYFCASALGDTQYFGPGTRLTVL.

The chain joins TRBV19 to TRBJ2-7; 7 nucleotides match TRBD1. Trimming took 3 bases from V and 0 from J; bases not matched to a gene: 5. This CDR3 comprises 15 residues. Germline V gene lookup returns CDR1 LNHDA and CDR2 SQIVND (reference sequence). CDR3 loop: CASSIVQGLSYEQYF. In DNA form, the CDR3 reads TGTGCCAGTAGTATCGTACAGGGGCTCTCCTACGAGCAGTACTTC.

The chain employs TRBV19 and TRBJ1-1, with D maybe TRBD1 (5 bases). Germline CDR1 LNHDA, CDR2 SQIVND (reference sequence). V gave up 10 bases and J gave up 5 bases, with 20 bases separating them. This CDR3 is built from 14 residues. This CDR3 reads CATSKGREITEAFF. CDR3 sequence (DNA): TGTGCCACCTCGAAGGGGCGCGAGATTACTGAAGCTTTCTTT.

This rearrangement joins TRBV30 to TRBJ1-2, with 7 bases fitting TRBD1. The germline gives CDR1 GTSNPN, CDR2 SVGIG (reference sequence). Trimming at V came to 4 bases and at J to 7 bases, leaving 9 bases not matched to a gene. The CDR3 contains 13 residues. CDR3 loop: CAWTGQVLGGYTF. CDR3 bases: TGTGCCTGGACCGGACAGGTTCTGGGTGGCTACACCTTC.

The rearrangement uses TRBV28 and TRBJ2-7; maybe TRBD2 (5 bases). Germline loops: CDR1 MDHEN, CDR2 SYDVKM. Trimming stripped 5 bases from V and 4 bases from J, with 12 bases between. The CDR3 length is 13 residues. The CDR3 nucleotides read TGTGCCAGCAGTCCCCCTGGAGGATACGAGCAGTACTTC. Encoded protein: CASSPPGGYEQYF.